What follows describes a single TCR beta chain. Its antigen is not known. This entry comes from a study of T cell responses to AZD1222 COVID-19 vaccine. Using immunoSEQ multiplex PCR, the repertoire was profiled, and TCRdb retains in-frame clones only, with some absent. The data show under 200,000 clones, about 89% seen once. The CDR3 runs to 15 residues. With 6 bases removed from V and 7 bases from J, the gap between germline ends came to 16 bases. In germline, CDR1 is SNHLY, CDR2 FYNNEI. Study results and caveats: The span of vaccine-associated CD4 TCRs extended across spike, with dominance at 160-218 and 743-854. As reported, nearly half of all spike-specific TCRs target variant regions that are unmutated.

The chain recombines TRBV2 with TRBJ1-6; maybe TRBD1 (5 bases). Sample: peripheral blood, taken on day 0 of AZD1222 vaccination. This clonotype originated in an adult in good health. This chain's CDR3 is CASSVDSVVNSPLHF. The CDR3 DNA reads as TGTGCCAGCAGCGTCGACAGTGTAGTGAATTCACCCCTCCACTTT.